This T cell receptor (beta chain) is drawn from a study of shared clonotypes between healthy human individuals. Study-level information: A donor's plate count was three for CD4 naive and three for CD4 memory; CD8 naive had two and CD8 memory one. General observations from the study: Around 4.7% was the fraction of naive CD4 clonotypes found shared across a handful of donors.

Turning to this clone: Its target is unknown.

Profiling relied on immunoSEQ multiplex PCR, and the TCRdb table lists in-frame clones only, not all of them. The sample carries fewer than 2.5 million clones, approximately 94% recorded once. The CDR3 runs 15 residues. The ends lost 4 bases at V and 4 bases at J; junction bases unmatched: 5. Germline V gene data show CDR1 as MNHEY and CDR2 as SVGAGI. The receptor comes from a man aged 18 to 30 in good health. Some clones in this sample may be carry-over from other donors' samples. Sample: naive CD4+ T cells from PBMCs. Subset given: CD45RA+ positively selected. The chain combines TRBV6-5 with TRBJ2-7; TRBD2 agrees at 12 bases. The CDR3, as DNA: TGTGCCAGCAGTTCGCTACTAGCGGGAGGTTACGAGCAGTACTTC. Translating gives CASSSLLAGGYEQYF.